This T cell receptor beta chain was sequenced during a study of blood T cell repertoires in COVID-19. Per germline, CDR1 KGHDR and CDR2 SFDVKD. CDR3 length equals 17 residues. The V and J ends lost 4 bases and 3 bases, in that order; junction bases with no gene match: 9. During active infection, Seattle patients enrolled and were then monitored through disease. Per the original data handling: Amplifying reference gene primers gave estimates of nucleated cell counts. Here immunoSEQ multiplex PCR was the method, and the copy in TCRdb shows in-frame clones only, minus some. The V and J calls and clone size are taken from that table; D and trimming were inferred from the DNA. Of about 200,000 clones listed, more than 70% are singletons.

This chain links TRBV24-1 with TRBJ2-7, with TRBD1 matching over 12 bases. The sequence was collected from a man over 45 with COVID-19, enrolled during active disease. The sample taken for sequencing was peripheral blood. This chain's CDR3 is CATSDHPGQGAIYEQYF. DNA of the CDR3: TGTGCCACCAGTGACCACCCGGGACAGGGGGCTATCTACGAGCAGTACTTC.